This TCR beta chain stems from a study of technical replicates of blood from a few donors. This table comes from immunoSEQ multiplex PCR, and its TCRdb copy is limited to in-frame clones, with some not included. The sample records roughly 80,000 clones, 89% being singletons. Germline CDR1 GTSNPN, CDR2 SVGIG (reference sequence). This CDR3 is 13 amino acids long. With 3 bases removed from V and 2 bases from J, the gap between germline ends came to 10 bases. The receptor comes from a human donor in good health. The sample taken for sequencing was T cells isolated from PBMCs. This chain links TRBV30 with TRBJ1-2; D possibly corresponds to TRBD1 (5 bases). CDR3 DNA: TGTGCCTGGAGAAGGGAGGGGAACTATGGCTACACCTTC. Protein: CAWRREGNYGYTF.